Listed below are T cell receptor beta chains from one sample, sequenced in a study of CD8 T cells in Susac syndrome. In TCRdb, the immunoSEQ multiplex PCR reads were re-called with MiXCR into one record per CDR3 protein. This repertoire shows approximately 230,000 distinct CDR3 sequences, about 93% found once; its top ten account for around 0.067%. Sequencing input: CD4+ T cells from PBMCs. The receptors here all came from a human donor with multiple sclerosis. Both conserved end residues are part of each CDR3. A D gene is named only where the DNA matches it firmly. Some rows have no size entry. The others give once, few or many, or a class for an expanded clone.

clone size	J gene	V gene	D gene	CDR3 DNA	CDR3 protein
.	TRBJ1-1	TRBV12-3/TRBV12-4	TRBD1	TGTGCCAGCAGTCCCGGACAGGGGATGGGGAACACTGAAGCTTTCTTT	CASSPGQGMGNTEAFF
.	TRBJ1-1	TRBV29-1	.	TGCAGCGTTGAGAACACTGAAGCTTTCTTT	CSVENTEAFF
.	TRBJ1-3	TRBV7-9	TRBD1	TGTGCCAGCAGCCCCTTCACCGACAGGGGAGGAAACACCATATATTTT	CASSPFTDRGGNTIYF
.	TRBJ2-1	TRBV12-3/TRBV12-4	TRBD2	TGTGCCAGCACCATACTAAACAGGGCTAGCGGGAGGGCCAGTTACTTCTTC	CASTILNRASGRASYFF
.	TRBJ1-2	TRBV11-1	TRBD1	TGTGCCAGCAGCTCCTCTGACAGGGGTGGCTATGGCTACACCTTC	CASSSSDRGGYGYTF
.	TRBJ2-1	TRBV3-1	TRBD2	TGTGCCAGCAGCAATACTAGCGGTCAACGTTCCTACAATGAGCAGTTCTTC	CASSNTSGQRSYNEQFF
.	TRBJ1-6	TRBV20-1	.	TGCAGTGCTAGACCTTTGAGGGACTCCAATTCACCCCTCCACTTT	CSARPLRDSNSPLHF
once	TRBJ2-2	TRBV20-1	TRBD1	TGCAGTGCTATGGGTGGCAGGGGGTCAGGGGAGCTGTTTTTT	CSAMGGRGSGELFF
.	TRBJ2-4	TRBV9	.	TGTGCCAGCAGCGTAGGGGTCGAGGACATTCAGTACTTC	CASSVGVEDIQYF
.	TRBJ2-2	TRBV5-1	.	TGCGCCAGCAGCCACAGGGTGTACTCCGGGGAGCTGTTTTTT	CASSHRVYSGELFF
.	TRBJ1-1	TRBV30	.	TGTGCCTGGAGGGACAGCTTGAACACTGAAGCTTTCTTT	CAWRDSLNTEAFF
.	TRBJ2-5	TRBV19	.	TGTGCCAGTAGTATCCAACAGCGAGAGACCCAGTACTTC	CASSIQQRETQYF
.	TRBJ1-6	TRBV4-1	TRBD1	TGCGCCAGCAGCCAAGGGTCAGGGGGCGGATCACCCCTCCACTTT	CASSQGSGGGSPLHF
.	TRBJ2-1	TRBV2	TRBD2	TGTGCCAGCTTGGGGGGGACTCCTGAGCAGTTCTTC	CASLGGTPEQFF
.	TRBJ2-3	TRBV12-3/TRBV12-4	.	TGTGCCAGCAGTCGCCGGGGGCAGGTAGGCACAGATACGCAGTATTTT	CASSRRGQVGTDTQYF
.	TRBJ1-4	TRBV20-1	.	TGCAGTGCTAGGGCGGGGGTGGAGAAACTGTTTTTT	CSARAGVEKLFF
.	TRBJ1-4	TRBV5-1	TRBD1	TGCGCCAGCAGCCCCCGGGACAGCGGGGAAAAACTGTTTTTT	CASSPRDSGEKLFF